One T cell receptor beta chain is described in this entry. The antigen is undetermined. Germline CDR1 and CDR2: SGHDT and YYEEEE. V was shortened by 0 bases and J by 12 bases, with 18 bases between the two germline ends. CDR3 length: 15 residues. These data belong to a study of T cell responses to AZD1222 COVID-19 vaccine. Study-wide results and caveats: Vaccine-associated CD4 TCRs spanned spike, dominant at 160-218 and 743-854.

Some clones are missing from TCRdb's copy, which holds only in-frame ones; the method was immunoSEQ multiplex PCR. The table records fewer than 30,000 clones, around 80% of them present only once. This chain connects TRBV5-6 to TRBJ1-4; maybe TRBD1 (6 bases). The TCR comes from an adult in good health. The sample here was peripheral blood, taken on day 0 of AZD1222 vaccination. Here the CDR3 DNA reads TGTGCCAGCAGCTTGGCCGGGGGCCGATTTAGAGAACTGTTTTTT. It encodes CASSLAGGRFRELFF.